The 19 T cell receptor beta chains given below trace back to one sample, sequenced in a study of long-term antiretroviral therapy in people with HIV. Run at survey level, the immunoSEQ assay was version v3.0. TCRdb keeps only in-frame clones here, not all; method: immunoSEQ multiplex PCR. The repertoire has about 25,000 clones, 65% to 85% of them found once; the top ten carry over 8.5%. Material: unsorted PBMCs, obtained 2.1 years after starting antiretroviral therapy. Receptor source: a man under 40 with HIV.

This chain uses TRBV2 with TRBJ1-1, with a possible D match to TRBD1 (5 bases). The CDR3 is 16 amino acids. Germline loops: CDR1 SNHLY, CDR2 FYNNEI. Trimming pared 6 bases from V and 0 bases from J, leaving 17 bases between. The CDR3 here is CASSFYYRSMNTEAFF. The CDR3 DNA reads as TGTGCCAGCAGCTTCTATTACAGGAGCATGAACACTGAAGCTTTCTTT.

This clone was found once. This chain connects TRBV7-2 to TRBJ2-7; perhaps TRBD2 as D (7 bases). The germline V gene has CDR1 SGHTA and CDR2 FQGNSA. Deletions cut 5 bases from V and 4 bases from J, with 18 bases between. This CDR3 comprises 15 residues. Here the CDR3 DNA reads TGTGCCAGCAGCCAGGGGCGCGCGGGGGTATACGAGCAGTACTTC. Its protein product is CASSQGRAGVYEQYF.

Worth noting for this clone: One junction end does not reproduce the germline sequence, and a read error may be involved. The chain recombines TRBV5-4 with TRBJ2-3, with 14 bases fitting TRBD2. This CDR3 contains 17 residues. CDR1 is SGHNT and CDR2 is YYREEE in the germline V gene (reference sequence). This CDR3 is CASSLPGTSGRTDMQYF. CDR3 nucleotides: TGTGCCAGCAGCTTGCCCGGGACTAGCGGGAGAACAGATATGCAGTATTTT.

This sequence joins TRBV19 and TRBJ2-5; the D call may be TRBD1 or TRBD2 (6 bases each). Looked up from germline, CDR1 is LNHDA and CDR2 is SQIVND (reference sequence). V lost 5 bases, J lost 4 bases, and 14 bases lay in between. The CDR3 length is 14 residues. In nucleotides, the CDR3 is TGTGCCAGTAGTGGCCGACTAGGGGGAGAGACCCAGTACTTC. It codes for CASSGRLGGETQYF. Drawing the rest from reference TRBV19 and TRBJ2-5, the complete variable domain is DGGITQSPKYLFRKEGQNVTLSCEQNLNHDAMYWYRQDPGQGLRLIYYSQIVNDFQKGDIAEGYSVSREKKESFPLTVTSAQKNPTAFYLCASSGRLGGETQYFGPGTRLLVL.

The V gene is TRBV7-6, the J gene TRBJ2-3; no clear D. Germline V gene sequence: CDR1 SGHVS, CDR2 FNYEAQ. The CDR3 has 14 amino acids. V lost 5 bases to trimming and J lost 4 bases, with 13 bases between them. The CDR3 DNA reads as TGTGCCAGCAGCCCGTCTCTGGTCCCAGATACGCAGTATTTT. Its translation is CASSPSLVPDTQYF. The full variable domain, rest sourced from reference TRBV7-6 and TRBJ2-3, is GAGVSQSPRYKVTKRGQDVALRCDPISGHVSLYWYRQALGQGPEFLTYFNYEAQQDKSGLPNDRFSAERPEGSISTLTIQRTEQRDSAMYRCASSPSLVPDTQYFGPGTRLTVL.

The chain employs TRBV7-9 and TRBJ2-3; possibly TRBD2 for D (5 bases). V dropped 0 bases and J dropped 4 bases, with 5 bases sitting between them. The V gene's germline CDR1 is SEHNR and CDR2 FQNEAQ (reference sequence). This CDR3 contains 13 residues. The CDR3 DNA reads TGTGCCAGCAGCTTAGCGCGGGCAGATACGCAGTATTTT. This encodes CASSLARADTQYF.

The chain uses TRBV9 and TRBJ2-1, with 11 bases that match TRBD1. The trim removed 6 bases at V and 8 bases at J, leaving 10 bases unmatched. CDR3 size: 15 residues. Germline V lookup: CDR1 SGDLS, CDR2 YYNGEE. Here the CDR3 reads CASTLSRTGGDEQFF. DNA for the CDR3: TGTGCCAGCACCTTATCTCGGACAGGGGGCGATGAGCAGTTCTTC.

This chain connects TRBV6-1 to TRBJ2-3; perhaps D is TRBD1 or TRBD2 (5 bases each). V lost 10 bases, J lost 0 bases, and 17 bases lay in between. The CDR3 has 15 amino acids. Germline values: CDR1 MNHNS, CDR2 SASEGT. The CDR3 DNA sequence: TGTGCCACCCGGGACGAACCCCCTAGCACAGATACGCAGTATTTT. Translating it yields CATRDEPPSTDTQYF.

The V call is TRBV5-6, the J call TRBJ1-2, with unresolved D. The germline V gene encodes CDR1 SGHDT and CDR2 YYEEEE. The CDR3 consists of 16 residues. V was shortened by 0 bases and J by 0 bases, with 12 bases between the two germline ends. The DNA of the CDR3 is TGTGCCAGCAGCTTGGGAAGGTTAACCTCTAACTATGGCTACACCTTC. Protein sequence: CASSLGRLTSNYGYTF.

V is TRBV19 and J is TRBJ1-5; 7 bases align to TRBD1. After removal of 2 bases from V and 7 bases from J, the junction contained 8 bases not matched to a gene. CDR3 length equals 15 residues. The germline V gene has CDR1 LNHDA and CDR2 SQIVND (reference sequence). Written as DNA, the CDR3 is TGTGCCAGTAGTATACAGACAGGGATGGGGCAGCCCCAGCATTTT. It yields the protein CASSIQTGMGQPQHF.

The rearrangement joins TRBV15 to TRBJ1-2; unclear D gene. Germline CDR1 is LNHNV and CDR2 is YYDKDF (reference sequence). The CDR3 is 12 residues long. V was cut by 0 bases and J by 8 bases, with 7 bases left in between. The CDR3 here is CATSRDQTGYTF. CDR3 nucleotide sequence: TGTGCCACCAGCAGAGACCAGACGGGCTACACCTTC.

The CDR3 region has the DNA TGTGCCAGCAGTTCGCCGACAGGGTTGATAAGCAATCAGCCCCAGCATTTT. Protein: CASSSPTGLISNQPQHF. The chain links TRBV28 to TRBJ1-5, with 7 bases identical to TRBD1. The CDR3 is 17 amino acids. Germline assignment: CDR1 MDHEN and CDR2 SYDVKM. After removal of 4 bases from V and 1 base from J, the junction contained 10 bases not matched to a gene.

This clone was observed a handful of times. The genes are TRBV2 and TRBJ1-2; 8 positions match TRBD1. This CDR3 region has 12 residues. V lost 8 bases, J lost 9 bases, and 8 bases stayed unmatched. Germline V gene sequence: CDR1 SNHLY, CDR2 FYNNEI. CDR3 DNA sequence: TGTGCCAGCGTCGGACAGGGCATGCGCTACACCTTC. Protein: CASVGQGMRYTF.

The chain employs TRBV11-2 and TRBJ2-3; D is uncertain. This CDR3 spans 16 amino acids. Trimming took 2 bases from V and 2 from J, leaving 14 bases between them. Germline CDR1 reads SGHAT; CDR2 reads FQNNGV. The CDR3 nucleotides are TGTGCCAGCAGCTTATTGGGTCCTACCGACACAGATACGCAGTATTTT. Protein: CASSLLGPTDTDTQYF.

This clone is a singleton in its sample. This sequence joins TRBV6-1 and TRBJ2-2, with 9 bases that match TRBD2. The germline V gene encodes CDR1 MNHNS and CDR2 SASEGT. The CDR3 length is 14 residues. V lost 3 bases to trimming and J lost 6 bases; unmatched junction nucleotides: 2. CDR3 bases: TGTGCCAGCAGTGAGGGACTAGCTTCCGGGGAGCTGTTTTTT. Translated, it gives CASSEGLASGELFF.

The chain has TRBV6-1 and TRBJ2-7; D uncertain. The V and J ends lost 8 bases and 9 bases respectively, with 11 bases between them. The CDR3 is made up of 10 amino acids. Germline V CDR1 and CDR2: MNHNS, SASEGT. The CDR3 protein is CASSSFWQYF. CDR3 nucleotides: TGTGCCAGCTCGTCCTTTTGGCAGTACTTC.

This chain joins TRBV7-9 and TRBJ1-1; D remains ambiguous. Germline V gene sequence: CDR1 SEHNR, CDR2 FQNEAQ (reference sequence). Trimming took 5 bases from V and 1 from J, leaving 8 bases between them. The CDR3 loop spans 13 amino acids. In nucleotides, the CDR3 is TGTGCCAGCAGCCTCATTGCGAACACTGAAGCTTTCTTT. Protein: CASSLIANTEAFF.

The CDR3 nucleotides are TGTGCCTGGAAGCCCCCGGACAGGGAGAACTATGGCTACACCTTC. It is translated as CAWKPPDRENYGYTF. This chain joins TRBV30 and TRBJ1-2; TRBD1 aligns across 8 bases. The germline gives CDR1 GTSNPN, CDR2 SVGIG (reference sequence). This CDR3 spans 15 amino acids. The junction had 9 bases not matched to a gene; V was cut back by 4 bases and J by 2 bases. Complete variable domain (other parts from reference TRBV30 and TRBJ1-2): SQTIHQWPATLVQPVGSPLSLECTVEGTSNPNLYWYRQAAGRGLQLLFYSVGIGQISSEVPQNLSASRPQDRQFILSSKKLLLSDSGFYLCAWKPPDRENYGYTFGSGTRLTVV.

This clone was detected only once. The V call is TRBV28, the J call TRBJ2-7; 8 positions agree with TRBD2. The V gene end was trimmed by 4 bases and the J gene end by 2 bases; junction bases not matched to a gene: 4. The CDR3 length is 14 residues. CDR1 is MDHEN, CDR2 SYDVKM, per germline. CDR3 sequence: CASSYSGSPYEQYF. For the CDR3, the DNA is TGTGCCAGCAGTTACAGCGGGAGCCCCTACGAGCAGTACTTC.